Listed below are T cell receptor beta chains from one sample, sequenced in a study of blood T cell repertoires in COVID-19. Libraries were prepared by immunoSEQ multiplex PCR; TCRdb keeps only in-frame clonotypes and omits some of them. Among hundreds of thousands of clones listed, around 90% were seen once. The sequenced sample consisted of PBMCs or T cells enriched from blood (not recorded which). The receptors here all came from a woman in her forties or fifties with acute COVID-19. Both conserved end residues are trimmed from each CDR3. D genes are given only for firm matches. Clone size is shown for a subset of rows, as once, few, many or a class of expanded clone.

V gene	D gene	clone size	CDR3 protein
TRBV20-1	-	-	SASGQGGNEQF
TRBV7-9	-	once	ASSKAAGNRETQY
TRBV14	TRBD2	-	ASSRQGLADTQY
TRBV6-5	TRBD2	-	ASCGGVGKTQY
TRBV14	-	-	ASSQERGLSNQPQH
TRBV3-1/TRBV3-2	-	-	ASRSPVGANTGELF
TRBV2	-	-	ASSADTIFSYEQY
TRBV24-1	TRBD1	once	ATSDPGGGQPQH
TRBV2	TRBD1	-	ASYRGRREKLF
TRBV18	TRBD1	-	ASSPTGEAGANVLT
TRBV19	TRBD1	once	ASSIRDGQAQH
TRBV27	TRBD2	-	ASSLSRLAGVSEQF
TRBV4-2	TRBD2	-	ASSQVSVSGRQGEQF
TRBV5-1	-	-	ASSDQVGGYGYT
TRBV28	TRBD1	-	ASSRDRGRLRYGYT